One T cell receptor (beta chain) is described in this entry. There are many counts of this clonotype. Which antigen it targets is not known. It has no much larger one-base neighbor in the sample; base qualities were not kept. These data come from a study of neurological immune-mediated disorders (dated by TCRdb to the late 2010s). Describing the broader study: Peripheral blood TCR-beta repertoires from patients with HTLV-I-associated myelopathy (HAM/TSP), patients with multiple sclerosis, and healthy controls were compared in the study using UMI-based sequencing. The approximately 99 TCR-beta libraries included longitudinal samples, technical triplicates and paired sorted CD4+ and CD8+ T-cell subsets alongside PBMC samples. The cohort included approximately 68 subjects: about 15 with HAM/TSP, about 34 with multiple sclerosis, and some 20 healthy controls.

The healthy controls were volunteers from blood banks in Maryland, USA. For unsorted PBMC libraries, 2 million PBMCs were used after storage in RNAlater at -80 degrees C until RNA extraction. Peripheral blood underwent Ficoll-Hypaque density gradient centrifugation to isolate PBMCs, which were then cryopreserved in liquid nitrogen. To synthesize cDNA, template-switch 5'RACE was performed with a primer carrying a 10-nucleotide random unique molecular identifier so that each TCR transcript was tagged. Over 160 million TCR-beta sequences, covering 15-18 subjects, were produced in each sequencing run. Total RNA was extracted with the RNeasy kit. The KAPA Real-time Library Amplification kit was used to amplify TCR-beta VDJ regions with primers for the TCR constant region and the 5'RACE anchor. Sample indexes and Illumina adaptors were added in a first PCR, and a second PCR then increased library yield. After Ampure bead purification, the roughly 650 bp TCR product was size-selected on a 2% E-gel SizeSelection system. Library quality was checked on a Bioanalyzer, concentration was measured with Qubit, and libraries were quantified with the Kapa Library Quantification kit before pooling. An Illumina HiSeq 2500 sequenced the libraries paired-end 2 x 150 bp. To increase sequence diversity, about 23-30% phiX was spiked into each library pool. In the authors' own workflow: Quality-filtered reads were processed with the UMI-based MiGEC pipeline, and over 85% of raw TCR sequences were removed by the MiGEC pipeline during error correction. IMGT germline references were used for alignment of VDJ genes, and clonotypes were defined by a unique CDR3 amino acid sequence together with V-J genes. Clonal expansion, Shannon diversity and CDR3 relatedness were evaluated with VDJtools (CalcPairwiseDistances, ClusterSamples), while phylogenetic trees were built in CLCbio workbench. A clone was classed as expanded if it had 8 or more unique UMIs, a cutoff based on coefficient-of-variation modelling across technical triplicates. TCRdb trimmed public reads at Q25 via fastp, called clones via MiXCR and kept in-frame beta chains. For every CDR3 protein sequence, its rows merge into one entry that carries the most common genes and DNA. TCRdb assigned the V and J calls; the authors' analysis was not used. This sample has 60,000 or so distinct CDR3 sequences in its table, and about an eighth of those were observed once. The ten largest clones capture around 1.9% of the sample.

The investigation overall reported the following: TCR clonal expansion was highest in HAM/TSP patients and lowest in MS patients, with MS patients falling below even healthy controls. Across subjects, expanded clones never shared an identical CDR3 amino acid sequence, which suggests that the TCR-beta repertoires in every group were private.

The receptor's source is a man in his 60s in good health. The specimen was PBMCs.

The CDR3 region: CSARDLPGHGYTF. Read as DNA, the sequence is TGCAGTGCTAGAGATCTCCCAGGGCATGGCTACACCTTC. The V and J segments used are TRBV20-1 and TRBJ1-2; the D gene is perhaps TRBD1, on 5 matching bases. V gives up 0 bases and J gives up 6 bases, and the segment between their germline ends measures 11 bases. The CDR3 measures 13 amino acids from cysteine to phenylalanine. Just the 39-base CDR3 DNA is kept, in frame starting at base 1. CDR1 and CDR2, looked up from the germline V gene (reference sequence), are DFQATT and SNEGSKA.